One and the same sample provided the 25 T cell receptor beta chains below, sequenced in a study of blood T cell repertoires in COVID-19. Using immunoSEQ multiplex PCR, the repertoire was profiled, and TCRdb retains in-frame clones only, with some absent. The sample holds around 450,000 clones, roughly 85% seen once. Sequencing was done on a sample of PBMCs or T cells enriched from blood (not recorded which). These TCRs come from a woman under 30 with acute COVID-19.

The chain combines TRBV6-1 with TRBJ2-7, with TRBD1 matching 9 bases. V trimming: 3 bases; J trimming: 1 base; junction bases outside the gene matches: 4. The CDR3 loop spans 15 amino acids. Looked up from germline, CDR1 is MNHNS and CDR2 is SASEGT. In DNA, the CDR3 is TGTGCCAGCAGTGATCCGGGACAGGGATCCTACGAGCAGTACTTC. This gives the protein CASSDPGQGSYEQYF.

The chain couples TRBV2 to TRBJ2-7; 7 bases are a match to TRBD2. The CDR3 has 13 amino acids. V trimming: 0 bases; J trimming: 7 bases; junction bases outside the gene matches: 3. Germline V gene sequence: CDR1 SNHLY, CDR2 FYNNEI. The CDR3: CASSEAGREEQYF. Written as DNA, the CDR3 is TGTGCCAGCAGTGAAGCGGGGCGGGAGGAGCAGTACTTC.

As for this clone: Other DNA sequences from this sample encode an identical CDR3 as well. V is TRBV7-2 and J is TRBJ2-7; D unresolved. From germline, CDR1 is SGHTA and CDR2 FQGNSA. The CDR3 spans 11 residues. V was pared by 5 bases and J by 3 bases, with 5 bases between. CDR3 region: CASSRSYEQYF. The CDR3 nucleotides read TGTGCCAGCAGCCGGAGCTACGAGCAGTACTTC.

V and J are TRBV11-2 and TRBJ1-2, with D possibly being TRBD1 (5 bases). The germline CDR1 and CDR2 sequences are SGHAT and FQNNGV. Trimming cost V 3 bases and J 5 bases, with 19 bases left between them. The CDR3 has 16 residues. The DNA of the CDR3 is TGTGCCAGCAGCTTCCTCGCGAAGACAGACGAGTATGGCTACACCTTC. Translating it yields CASSFLAKTDEYGYTF.

Written as DNA, the CDR3 is TGTGCCAGCAGCGTAGGGGAGGGGTGGTACGAGCAGTACTTC. It translates to CASSVGEGWYEQYF. V gene TRBV9 combines with J gene TRBJ2-7; 7 bases agree with TRBD2. Germline V CDR1 and CDR2: SGDLS, YYNGEE. Trimming cost V 0 bases and J 4 bases; bases outside gene matches: 4. The CDR3 has 14 amino acids.

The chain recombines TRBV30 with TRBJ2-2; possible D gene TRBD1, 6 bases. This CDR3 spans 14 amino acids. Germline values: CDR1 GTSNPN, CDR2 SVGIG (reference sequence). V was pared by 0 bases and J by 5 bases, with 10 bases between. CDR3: CAWSVQGGTGELFF. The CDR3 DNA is TGTGCCTGGAGTGTACAGGGCGGGACCGGGGAGCTGTTTTTT.

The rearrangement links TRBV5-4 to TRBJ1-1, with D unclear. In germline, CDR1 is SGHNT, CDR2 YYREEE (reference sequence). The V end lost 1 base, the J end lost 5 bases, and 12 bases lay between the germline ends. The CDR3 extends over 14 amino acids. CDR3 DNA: TGTGCCAGCAGCTTGATCGTCTCCTCTACTGAAGCTTTCTTT. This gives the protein CASSLIVSSTEAFF. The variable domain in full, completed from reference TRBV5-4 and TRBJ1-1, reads ETGVTQSPTHLIKTRGQQVTLRCSSQSGHNTVSWYQQALGQGPQFIFQYYREEENGRGNFPPRFSGLQFPNYSSELNVNALELDDSALYLCASSLIVSSTEAFFGQGTRLTVV.

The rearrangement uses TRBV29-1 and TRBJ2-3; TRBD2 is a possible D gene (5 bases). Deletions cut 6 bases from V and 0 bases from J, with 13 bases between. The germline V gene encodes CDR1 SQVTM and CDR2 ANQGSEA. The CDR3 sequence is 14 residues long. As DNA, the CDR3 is TGCAGCGTGGACCGACGGACTAGCACAGATACGCAGTATTTT. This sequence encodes CSVDRRTSTDTQYF.

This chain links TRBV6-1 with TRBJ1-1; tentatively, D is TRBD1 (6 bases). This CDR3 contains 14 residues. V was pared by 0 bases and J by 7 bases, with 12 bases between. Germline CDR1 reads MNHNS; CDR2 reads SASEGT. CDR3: CASSEATGYSEAFF. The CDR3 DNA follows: TGTGCCAGCAGTGAAGCTACAGGGTACAGTGAAGCTTTCTTT.

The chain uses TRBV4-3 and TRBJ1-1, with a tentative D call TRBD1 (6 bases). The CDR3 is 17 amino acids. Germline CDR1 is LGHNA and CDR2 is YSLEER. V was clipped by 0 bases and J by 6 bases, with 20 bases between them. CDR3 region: CASSQDRPGTKGAEAFF. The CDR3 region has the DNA TGCGCCAGCAGCCAAGACCGTCCAGGGACAAAAGGGGCTGAAGCTTTCTTT.

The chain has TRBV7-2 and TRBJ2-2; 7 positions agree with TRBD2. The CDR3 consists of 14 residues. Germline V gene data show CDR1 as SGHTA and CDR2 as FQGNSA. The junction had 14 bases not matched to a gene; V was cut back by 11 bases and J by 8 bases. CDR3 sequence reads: CALEASGIRGELFF. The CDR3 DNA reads TGTGCCCTTGAGGCTAGCGGTATCCGGGGGGAGCTGTTTTTT.

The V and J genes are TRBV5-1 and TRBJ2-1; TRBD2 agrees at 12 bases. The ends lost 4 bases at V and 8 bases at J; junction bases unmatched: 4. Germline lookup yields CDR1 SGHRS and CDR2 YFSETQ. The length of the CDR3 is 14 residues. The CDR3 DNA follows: TGCGCCAGCAGCCAGACTAGCGGGAGCCATGAGCAGTTCTTC. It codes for CASSQTSGSHEQFF.

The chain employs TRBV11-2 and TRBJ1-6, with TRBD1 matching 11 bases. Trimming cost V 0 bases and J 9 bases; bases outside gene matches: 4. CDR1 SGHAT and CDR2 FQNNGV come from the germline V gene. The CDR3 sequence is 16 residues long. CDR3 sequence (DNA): TGTGCCAGCAGCTTAGAGGACAGGGGGCTTTTTTCACCCCTCCACTTT. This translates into CASSLEDRGLFSPLHF. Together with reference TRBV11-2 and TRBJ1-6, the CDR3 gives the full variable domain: EAGVAQSPRYKIIEKRQSVAFWCNPISGHATLYWYQQILGQGPKLLIQFQNNGVVDDSQLPKDRFSAERLKGVDSTLKIQPAKLEDSAVYLCASSLEDRGLFSPLHFGNGTRLTVT.

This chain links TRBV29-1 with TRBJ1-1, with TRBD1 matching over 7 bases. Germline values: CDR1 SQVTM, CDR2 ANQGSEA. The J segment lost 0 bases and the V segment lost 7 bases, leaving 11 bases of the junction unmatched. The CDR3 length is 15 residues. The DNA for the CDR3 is TGCAGCGCCCATCGGGACAGACAAATGAACACTGAAGCTTTCTTT. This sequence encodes CSAHRDRQMNTEAFF. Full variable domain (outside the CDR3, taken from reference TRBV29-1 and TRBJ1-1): SAVISQKPSRDICQRGTSLTIQCQVDSQVTMMFWYRQQPGQSLTLIATANQGSEATYESGFVIDKFPISRPNLTFSTLTVSNMSPEDSSIYLCSAHRDRQMNTEAFFGQGTRLTVV.

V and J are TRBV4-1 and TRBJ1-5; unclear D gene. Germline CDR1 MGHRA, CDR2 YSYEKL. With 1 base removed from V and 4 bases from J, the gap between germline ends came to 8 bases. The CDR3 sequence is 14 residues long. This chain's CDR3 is CASSQVEGNQPQHF. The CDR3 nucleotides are TGCGCCAGCAGCCAAGTTGAGGGAAATCAGCCCCAGCATTTT.

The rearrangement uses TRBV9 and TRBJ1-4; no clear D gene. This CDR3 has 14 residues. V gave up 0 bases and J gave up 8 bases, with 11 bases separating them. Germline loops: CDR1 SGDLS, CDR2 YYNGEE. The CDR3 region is CASSVGDSREKLFF. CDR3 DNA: TGTGCCAGCAGCGTAGGTGATTCTAGGGAAAAACTGTTTTTT.

The CDR3 region has the DNA TGTGCCAGCAGCTTGATGACAGGGAGTGAGCATTTT. Encoded protein: CASSLMTGSEHF. The chain is built from TRBV5-5 and TRBJ1-5; 7 bases agree with TRBD1. Trimming took 1 base from V and 14 from J; bases not matched to a gene: 6. The CDR3 totals 12 residues. CDR1 SGHKS and CDR2 YYEKEE come from the germline V gene (reference sequence).

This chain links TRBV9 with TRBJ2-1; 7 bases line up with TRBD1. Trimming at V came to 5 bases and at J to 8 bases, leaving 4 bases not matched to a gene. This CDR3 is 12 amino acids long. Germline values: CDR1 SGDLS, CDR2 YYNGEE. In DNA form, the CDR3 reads TGTGCCAGCAGGGGACAGTTGGATGAGCAGTTCTTC. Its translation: CASRGQLDEQFF.

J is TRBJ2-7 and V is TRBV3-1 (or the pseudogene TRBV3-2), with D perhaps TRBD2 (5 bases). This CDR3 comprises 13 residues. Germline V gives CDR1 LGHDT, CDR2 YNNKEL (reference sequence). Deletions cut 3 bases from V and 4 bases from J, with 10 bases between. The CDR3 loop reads CASSHRAVYEQYF. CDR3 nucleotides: TGTGCCAGCAGCCACAGAGCGGTATACGAGCAGTACTTC.

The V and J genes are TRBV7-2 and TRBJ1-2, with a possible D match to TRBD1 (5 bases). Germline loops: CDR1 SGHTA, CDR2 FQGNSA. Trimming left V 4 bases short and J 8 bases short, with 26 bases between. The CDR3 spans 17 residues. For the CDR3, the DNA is TGTGCCAGCAGCTCGCCCCTTTTTGGGCAGGGCTCGAGGGGCTACACCTTC. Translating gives CASSSPLFGQGSRGYTF.

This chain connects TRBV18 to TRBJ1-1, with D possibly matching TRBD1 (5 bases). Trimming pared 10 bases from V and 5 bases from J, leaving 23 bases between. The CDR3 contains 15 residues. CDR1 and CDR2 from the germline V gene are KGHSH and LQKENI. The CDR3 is CATSKGKTRTTEAFF. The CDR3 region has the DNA TGTGCCACTTCTAAGGGGAAAACGCGGACAACTGAAGCTTTCTTT.

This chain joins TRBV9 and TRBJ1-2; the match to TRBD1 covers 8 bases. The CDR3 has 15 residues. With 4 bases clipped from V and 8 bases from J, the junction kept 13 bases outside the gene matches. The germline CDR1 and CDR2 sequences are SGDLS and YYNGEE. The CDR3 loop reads CASSPRGQGKDGYTF. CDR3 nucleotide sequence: TGTGCCAGCAGCCCGCGAGGACAGGGAAAGGACGGCTACACCTTC.

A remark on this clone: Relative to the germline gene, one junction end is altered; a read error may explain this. CDR3 region: CASRHAGTGELFF. Written as DNA, the CDR3 is TGCGCCAGCCGCCATGCAGGGACCGGGGAGCTGTTTTTT. The chain is built from TRBV4-1 and TRBJ2-2, with D possibly matching TRBD1 (5 bases). This CDR3 has 13 amino acids. Germline loops: CDR1 MGHRA, CDR2 YSYEKL.

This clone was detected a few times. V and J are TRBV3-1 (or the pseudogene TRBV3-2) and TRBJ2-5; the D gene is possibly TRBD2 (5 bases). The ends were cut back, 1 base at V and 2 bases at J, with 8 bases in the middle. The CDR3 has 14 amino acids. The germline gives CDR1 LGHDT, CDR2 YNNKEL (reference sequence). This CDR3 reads CASSQGTFQETQYF. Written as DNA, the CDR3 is TGTGCCAGCAGCCAAGGGACTTTTCAAGAGACCCAGTACTTC.

The CDR3 is CASSSGQGPLSSGNTIYF. The DNA of the CDR3 is TGTGCCAGCAGCTCGGGACAGGGACCTTTGAGCTCTGGAAACACCATATATTTT. The chain has TRBV28 and TRBJ1-3; TRBD1 agrees at 9 bases. V lost 6 bases to trimming and J lost 0 bases; unmatched junction nucleotides: 12. The CDR3 is 18 amino acids. The germline V gene has CDR1 MDHEN and CDR2 SYDVKM.